One TCR beta chain is described in this entry. Its antigen is currently unknown. The sample is drawn from a study of T cell repertoires in cytomegalovirus infection. General observations from the study: Cumulative frequency of public TCR beta families picked out carriers of CMV plus the relevant HLA. HLA-C-restricted, CMV-specific TCR beta clonotypes were dominant ex vivo.

TCRdb fed the reads into MiXCR, producing one record per CDR3 protein. The table includes 650,000 to 900,000 distinct CDR3 sequences, 29% detected once. Trimming took off 8 bases at V and 3 bases at J, with 23 bases between the two ends. The length of the CDR3 is 16 residues. This clonotype was obtained from a human donor in good health (CMV status not recorded). Some clones in this sample may be carry-over from other donors' samples. Specimen: cultured CD8+ T cells from PBMCs, collected from culture after CMV antigen stimulation. The rearrangement links TRBV5-3 to TRBJ2-5; weak D call: TRBD2 (7 bases). TRBV5-3 counts as an open reading frame of uncertain function. This CDR3 is CASSFGGGLVKETQYF. The DNA of the CDR3 is TGTGCCAGCAGTTTTGGGGGGGGCCTGGTAAAAGAGACCCAGTACTTC.